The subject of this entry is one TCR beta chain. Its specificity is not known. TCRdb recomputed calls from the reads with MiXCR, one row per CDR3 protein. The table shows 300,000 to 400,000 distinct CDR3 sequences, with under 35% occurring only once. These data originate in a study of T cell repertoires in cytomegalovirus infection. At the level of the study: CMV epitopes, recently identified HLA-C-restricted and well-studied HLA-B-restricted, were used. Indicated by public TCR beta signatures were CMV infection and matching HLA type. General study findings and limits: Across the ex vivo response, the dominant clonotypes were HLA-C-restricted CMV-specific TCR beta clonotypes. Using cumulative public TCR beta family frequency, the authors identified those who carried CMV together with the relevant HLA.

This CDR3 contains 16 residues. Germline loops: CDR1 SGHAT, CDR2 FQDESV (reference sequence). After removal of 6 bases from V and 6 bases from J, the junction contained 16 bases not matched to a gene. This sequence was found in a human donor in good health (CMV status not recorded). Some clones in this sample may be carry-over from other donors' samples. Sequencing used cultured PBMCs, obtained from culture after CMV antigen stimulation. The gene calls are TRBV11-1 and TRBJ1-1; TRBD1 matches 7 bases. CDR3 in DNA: TGTGCCAGCAGGCCCGTAGGGGGCGTAAATCGGGCTGAAGCTTTCTTT. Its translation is CASRPVGGVNRAEAFF.